This TCR beta chain appears in the sequencing data of a study of T cell repertoires in cytomegalovirus infection. Overall study context: CMV infection and matching HLA type were both indicated by public TCR beta signatures. Study-level results: Ex vivo responses were dominated by HLA-C-restricted CMV-specific TCR beta clonotypes. People with CMV and the relevant HLA were identified by cumulative public TCR beta family frequency.

This clonotype was observed a handful of times. The antigen is unknown. One entry per CDR3 protein, called by TCRdb with MiXCR from the reads. The sample comprises 350,000 to 550,000 distinct CDR3 sequences, approximately 32% of which are singletons, and approximately 13% rests with the top ten. The CDR3 contains 12 residues. Trimming cost V 5 bases and J 5 bases, with 9 bases left between them. CDR1 is MNHNS, CDR2 SASEGT, per germline. The V call is TRBV6-1, the J call TRBJ1-2; D is possibly TRBD1 (5 bases). This receptor was identified in a human donor in good health (CMV status not recorded). Some clones in this sample may be carry-over from other donors' samples. The sample taken for sequencing was PBMCs. Here the CDR3 DNA reads TGTGCCAGCAGTAACGGGGGGTATGGCTACACCTTC. It codes for CASSNGGYGYTF.